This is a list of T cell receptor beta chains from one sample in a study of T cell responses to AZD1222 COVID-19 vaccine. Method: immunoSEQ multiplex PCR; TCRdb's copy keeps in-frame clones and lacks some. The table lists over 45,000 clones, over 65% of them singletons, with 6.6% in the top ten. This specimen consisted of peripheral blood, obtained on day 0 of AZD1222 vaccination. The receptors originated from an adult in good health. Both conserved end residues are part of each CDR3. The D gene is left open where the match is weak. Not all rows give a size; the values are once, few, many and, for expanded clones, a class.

TGTGCCAGCAGCTTAACATTGGCTAGCGGGAGAGATGAGCAGTTCTTC | CASSLTLASGRDEQFF | TRBJ2-1 | few | TRBV7-3 | TRBD2
TGTGCCAGCAGCCCCCAGGGACCCATCTCTGGAAACACCATATATTTT | CASSPQGPISGNTIYF | TRBJ1-3 | once | TRBV7-8 | .
TGCGCCAGCAGCCCGGACGCCATGAGGAGCAATCAGCCCCAGCATTTT | CASSPDAMRSNQPQHF | TRBJ1-5 | . | TRBV5-1 | .
TGTGCCAGTAGTTTTGGGCAGTATAGCAATCAGCCCCAGCATTTT | CASSFGQYSNQPQHF | TRBJ1-5 | few | TRBV19 | .
TGTGCCTGGAGTGTAGGGAGTAACTCTGGAAACACCATATATTTT | CAWSVGSNSGNTIYF | TRBJ1-3 | . | TRBV30 | .
TGTGCCAGCAGTTTATCTGGGCAGGCCTATGGCTACACCTTC | CASSLSGQAYGYTF | TRBJ1-2 | . | TRBV28 | .
TGCAGCGTTGGGGATAGGGATTACGATGGCTACACCTTC | CSVGDRDYDGYTF | TRBJ1-2 | . | TRBV29-1 | .
TGCGCCAGCAGCTTGGCCTCGTTTGCTAGCGGGGGGGATACGCAGTATTTT | CASSLASFASGGDTQYF | TRBJ2-3 | . | TRBV5-1 | TRBD2
TGTGCCAGCAGTTTATCAGGCCCGAGGAGGACCGGGGAGCTGTTTTTT | CASSLSGPRRTGELFF | TRBJ2-2 | . | TRBV28 | .
TGTGCCAGCAGTCACAGGGCTAGCAATCAGCCCCAGCATTTT | CASSHRASNQPQHF | TRBJ1-5 | few | TRBV6-5 | .
TGTGCCAGCAGCCAGGGGACTAGCGGCCTCAATGAGCAGTTCTTC | CASSQGTSGLNEQFF | TRBJ2-1 | few | TRBV14 | TRBD2
TGTGCCAGCAGCTTAGCTTGGGGCCAATCTTACAATGAGCAGTTCTTC | CASSLAWGQSYNEQFF | TRBJ2-1 | . | TRBV7-2 | .
TGTGCCAGCAGTTTAAGCGGGAGCGAGCAGTTCTTC | CASSLSGSEQFF | TRBJ2-1 | . | TRBV12-3/TRBV12-4 | TRBD2
TGTGCCAGCAGTTTAGTCCCACAGGGTCTAAGCACAGATACGCAGTATTTT | CASSLVPQGLSTDTQYF | TRBJ2-3 | . | TRBV28 | .
TGTGCCAGCAGCGCCGGACAGATTAATGAAAAACTGTTTTTT | CASSAGQINEKLFF | TRBJ1-4 | . | TRBV9 | .
TGTGCCAGCACCCTTCGGCGGGGCGAGGTGAATCAGCCCCAGCATTTT | CASTLRRGEVNQPQHF | TRBJ1-5 | . | TRBV28 | .
TGTGCCAGCAGTCTTGGGGAGTCCTACAATGAGCAGTTCTTC | CASSLGESYNEQFF | TRBJ2-1 | . | TRBV6-5 | .
TGTGCCAGCAGTTTCTCCGGGACGAACACCGGGGAGCTGTTTTTT | CASSFSGTNTGELFF | TRBJ2-2 | . | TRBV6-5 | .
TGCGCCAGCAGCTTGCAGGGCCTCGGCACTGAAGCTTTCTTT | CASSLQGLGTEAFF | TRBJ1-1 | once | TRBV5-1 | .
TGTGCCAGCAGCCCTCGACAGGGGGCAACAGATACGCAGTATTTT | CASSPRQGATDTQYF | TRBJ2-3 | few | TRBV5-4 | TRBD1
TGTGCCAGCAGCCAAGTATCGGGCAGATCCACAGATACGCAGTATTTT | CASSQVSGRSTDTQYF | TRBJ2-3 | . | TRBV3-1/TRBV3-2 | .
TGTGCCAGCAGCTTAGATCGGGGGGGTGGCTACACCTTC | CASSLDRGGGYTF | TRBJ1-2 | . | TRBV11-2 | .
TGTGCCAGCATCCAGTCCAGGGGGGTGAACACTGAAGCTTTCTTT | CASIQSRGVNTEAFF | TRBJ1-1 | . | TRBV6-5 | TRBD1
TGTGCCAGCAGCAAATATGGGTTGCATGAGCAGTTCTTC | CASSKYGLHEQFF | TRBJ2-1 | . | TRBV11-2 | .